This paragraph reports one TCR beta chain. RNA transcripts yielded amplified TCR beta CDR3 regions. After a first-round RT-PCR with HTBI primers, a second-round multiplex PCR was run. MiXCR, applied by TCRdb to the multiplex PCR reads, yields one record per CDR3 protein. In the table there are over 500,000 distinct CDR3 sequences, roughly 20% of which are singletons. Trimming pared 2 bases from V and 5 bases from J, leaving 6 bases between. Germline assignment: CDR1 SGHAT and CDR2 FQDESV (reference sequence). The CDR3 has 12 amino acids. This sample is drawn from a study of Graves' ophthalmopathy and Graves' hyperthyroidism.

Sequenced: peripheral blood. This receptor was obtained from a woman aged 18 to 35 with stable Graves' hyperthyroidism. Some clones in this sample may be carry-over from other donors' samples. The chain carries TRBV11-1 and TRBJ1-1; D gene unclear. The CDR3 sequence: CASSLPETEAFF. For the CDR3, the DNA is TGTGCCAGCAGCTTACCGGAGACTGAAGCTTTCTTT. The full variable domain, rest sourced from reference TRBV11-1 and TRBJ1-1, is EAEVAQSPRYKITEKSQAVAFWCDPISGHATLYWYRQILGQGPELLVQFQDESVVDDSQLPKDRFSAERLKGVDSTLKIQPAELGDSAMYLCASSLPETEAFFGQGTRLTVV.